This entry lists 29 T cell receptor beta chains sequenced from one sample in a study of CD8+ T cells in alopecia areata. Once RNA had been extracted, it was reverse transcribed into cDNA to act as the sequencing template. Clones were read by immunoSEQ multiplex PCR, and TCRdb kept only the in-frame ones, dropping some. Of hundreds of thousands of clones detected, about 68% appear once; the ten largest clones hold about 1.3%. Source: CD4+ T cells sorted from blood, taken at week 0. The receptors stem from a human donor with alopecia areata.

V usage is TRBV19 and J usage is TRBJ1-5; TRBD1 might be the D (5 bases). This CDR3 has 13 amino acids. The germline CDR1 and CDR2 sequences are LNHDA and SQIVND (reference sequence). V lost 3 bases and J 4 bases, leaving 7 bases between the germline ends. CDR3: CASSIGGNQPQHF. In nucleotides, the CDR3 is TGTGCCAGTAGTATTGGGGGAAATCAGCCCCAGCATTTT.

The rearrangement links TRBV5-1 to TRBJ2-1, with a possible D match to TRBD2 (6 bases). V dropped 1 base and J dropped 6 bases, with 14 bases sitting between them. The CDR3 consists of 15 residues. Germline V gives CDR1 SGHRS, CDR2 YFSETQ. The CDR3 DNA reads as TGCGCCAGCAGCTTGTACCCCGGGACTTTCAATGAGCAGTTCTTC. Amino acid sequence: CASSLYPGTFNEQFF. Combining the CDR3 with reference TRBV5-1 and TRBJ2-1 gives the whole variable domain KAGVTQTPRYLIKTRGQQVTLSCSPISGHRSVSWYQQTPGQGLQFLFEYFSETQRNKGNFPGRFSGRQFSNSRSEMNVSTLELGDSALYLCASSLYPGTFNEQFFGPGTRLTVL.

This chain links TRBV30 with TRBJ2-2; 7 bases are shared with TRBD1. V trimming: 0 bases; J trimming: 3 bases; junction bases outside the gene matches: 7. CDR1 is GTSNPN, CDR2 SVGIG, per germline (reference sequence). The CDR3 is 16 residues long. This chain's CDR3 is CAWSVVGTVYTGELFF. DNA for the CDR3: TGTGCCTGGAGTGTAGTGGGGACAGTCTACACCGGGGAGCTGTTTTTT.

The CDR3 loop reads CASSDSGRVSISNQPQHF. DNA of the CDR3: TGTGCCAGCAGTGACTCTGGCAGGGTATCAATCAGCAATCAGCCCCAGCATTTT. This rearrangement joins TRBV7-9 to TRBJ1-5; D possibly corresponds to TRBD1 (5 bases). V lost 6 bases to trimming and J lost 1 base, with 22 bases between them. The CDR3 contains 18 residues. The germline CDR1 and CDR2 sequences are SEHNR and FQNEAQ (reference sequence).

This clone showed up just a few times. The chain uses TRBV6-6 and TRBJ2-4, with D possibly being TRBD2 (5 bases). The ends were cut back, 4 bases at V and 0 bases at J, with 13 bases in the middle. From germline, CDR1 is MNHNY and CDR2 SVGAGI (reference sequence). The CDR3 has 16 amino acids. For the CDR3, the DNA is TGTGCCAGCAGTTCTTCTACGGGATTAGCCAAAAACATTCAGTACTTC. Residues: CASSSSTGLAKNIQYF.

This chain connects TRBV5-1 to TRBJ2-2, with D hard to call. V was cut by 3 bases and J by 2 bases, with 5 bases left in between. The CDR3 extends over 13 amino acids. From germline, CDR1 is SGHRS and CDR2 YFSETQ. In nucleotides, the CDR3 is TGCGCCAGCAGCTACGACAACACCGGGGAGCTGTTTTTT. Translating it yields CASSYDNTGELFF.

The chain carries TRBV4-3 and TRBJ2-7; 9 bases line up with TRBD1. CDR3 length: 16 amino acids. CDR1 and CDR2 from the germline V gene are LGHNA and YSLEER. V shed 3 bases and J 3 bases; nucleotides not matched to a gene: 9. This CDR3 is CASSHGTGTGFYEQYF. The CDR3 region has the DNA TGCGCCAGCAGCCATGGAACCGGGACAGGGTTCTACGAGCAGTACTTC.

This rearrangement joins TRBV2 to TRBJ1-5, with 8 bases that match TRBD1. V trimming: 2 bases; J trimming: 3 bases; junction bases outside the gene matches: 6. The CDR3 is made up of 16 amino acids. Germline values: CDR1 SNHLY, CDR2 FYNNEI. The CDR3 DNA follows: TGTGCCAGCAGTGAATCCTACAGGGGGTTCAATCAGCCCCAGCATTTT. This translates into CASSESYRGFNQPQHF.

The chain carries TRBV5-8 and TRBJ2-3; D is tentatively TRBD1 or TRBD2 (5 bases each). CDR3 length: 14 residues. V lost 4 bases and J 10 bases, leaving 19 bases between the germline ends. The germline gives CDR1 SGHTS, CDR2 YDEGEE. The CDR3 coding sequence is TGTGCCAGCAGCCTCGGGACGGCGAAAAAGTCGCAGTATTTT. This sequence encodes CASSLGTAKKSQYF.

The chain employs TRBV29-1 and TRBJ2-1; no firm D call. The CDR3 has 11 amino acids. Germline assignment: CDR1 SQVTM and CDR2 ANQGSEA. V lost 6 bases and J 7 bases, leaving 10 bases between the germline ends. The CDR3: CSVSLVNEQFF. DNA of the CDR3: TGCAGCGTCTCACTGGTAAATGAGCAGTTCTTC.

The chain employs TRBV7-2 and TRBJ1-2, with D maybe TRBD1 (6 bases). Germline CDR1 is SGHTA and CDR2 is FQGNSA. V shed 1 base and J shed 7 bases, with 7 bases lying between them. This CDR3 is built from 12 residues. CDR3 sequence reads: CASSLVRGGYTF. CDR3 coding DNA: TGTGCCAGCAGCTTAGTCAGGGGTGGCTACACCTTC.

CDR3 bases: TGTGCCTGGAGTCCCCGAATGAACACTGAAGCTTTCTTT. Translated, it gives CAWSPRMNTEAFF. J is TRBJ1-1 and V is TRBV30, with no clear D. The CDR3 is 13 amino acids. The germline V gene has CDR1 GTSNPN and CDR2 SVGIG (reference sequence). The V end lost 2 bases, the J end lost 0 bases, and 7 bases lay between the germline ends.

The V call is TRBV6-5, the J call TRBJ2-1, with 11 bases identical to TRBD2. The germline V gene has CDR1 MNHEY and CDR2 SVGAGI. The V gene end was trimmed by 6 bases and the J gene end by 4 bases; junction bases not matched to a gene: 5. The CDR3 has 15 residues. The CDR3 loop reads CASSPTSGVYNEQFF. The DNA of the CDR3 is TGTGCCAGCAGCCCGACTAGCGGGGTTTACAATGAGCAGTTCTTC.

This clone was observed a few times. Distinct nucleotide sequences in the sample also encode this CDR3. The rearrangement joins TRBV11-2 to TRBJ2-7; a weak D match, TRBD1 (6 bases). This CDR3 is built from 12 residues. Germline CDR1 is SGHAT and CDR2 is FQNNGV. The V gene lost 0 bases and the J gene lost 7 bases, with 7 bases spanning the gap. The CDR3 DNA sequence: TGTGCCAGCAGCTTAGACAGGGGTGAGCAGTACTTC. It codes for CASSLDRGEQYF.

This clone was counted only a few times. The chain uses TRBV9 and TRBJ2-3; D not resolved. The CDR3 spans 16 residues. The V gene's germline CDR1 is SGDLS and CDR2 YYNGEE. V shed 5 bases and J shed 2 bases, with 18 bases lying between them. The CDR3 protein is CASSGGQASYTDTQYF. The DNA of the CDR3 is TGTGCCAGCAGTGGTGGGCAGGCTTCTTACACAGATACGCAGTATTTT.

This clone came up once. The rearrangement joins TRBV7-9 to TRBJ2-5; D is perhaps TRBD2 (5 bases). The length of the CDR3 is 15 residues. The V end lost 5 bases, the J end lost 5 bases, and 18 bases lay between the germline ends. CDR1 is SEHNR, CDR2 FQNEAQ, per germline (reference sequence). CDR3 in DNA: TGTGCCAGCAGCACTTACCGGGATTTGAGGGAGACCCAGTACTTC. Translating gives CASSTYRDLRETQYF. Combining the CDR3 with reference TRBV7-9 and TRBJ2-5 gives the whole variable domain DTGVSQNPRHKITKRGQNVTFRCDPISEHNRLYWYRQTLGQGPEFLTYFQNEAQLEKSRLLSDRFSAERPKGSFSTLEIQRTEQGDSAMYLCASSTYRDLRETQYFGPGTRLLVL.

The J gene is TRBJ2-2, the V gene TRBV2, with 7 nucleotides matching TRBD1. Losses at the gene ends were 7 bases for V and 5 bases for J; bases not matched to a gene: 10. The CDR3 consists of 15 residues. Looked up from germline, CDR1 is SNHLY and CDR2 is FYNNEI. The CDR3 DNA reads as TGTGCCAGCAAGGACAGGCCGTTAAGTACCGGGGAGCTGTTTTTT. Protein sequence: CASKDRPLSTGELFF.

Only one count was recorded for this clone. The chain couples TRBV25-1 to TRBJ1-4; the D is unclear. The CDR3 loop spans 14 amino acids. Germline V gene data show CDR1 as MGHDK and CDR2 as SYGVNS. Trimming removed 5 bases at V and 4 bases at J, with 11 bases between. For the CDR3, the DNA is TGTGCCAGCAGTTTCGGGGTCCTTAATGAAAAACTGTTTTTT. It yields the protein CASSFGVLNEKLFF.

The rearrangement joins TRBV10-3 to TRBJ2-4, with D maybe TRBD1 (5 bases). Germline values: CDR1 ENHRY, CDR2 SYGVKD. V was pared by 6 bases and J by 0 bases, with 12 bases between. This CDR3 contains 15 residues. The CDR3 DNA follows: TGTGCCATCAGCGAACTGGGGCTAGCCAAAAACATTCAGTACTTC. This translates into CAISELGLAKNIQYF.

This clone was counted between two and nine times. Other nucleotide sequences from this sample produce the same CDR3. The chain employs TRBV18 and TRBJ2-3, with unresolved D. The length of the CDR3 is 13 residues. The V gene's germline CDR1 is KGHSH and CDR2 LQKENI. V lost 0 bases to trimming and J lost 0 bases, with 1 base between them. CDR3 sequence: CASSPPSTDTQYF. The CDR3 region has the DNA TGTGCCAGCTCACCACCGAGCACAGATACGCAGTATTTT. The variable domain in full, with the rest retrieved from reference TRBV18 and TRBJ2-3, is NAGVMQNPRHLVRRRGQEARLRCSPMKGHSHVYWYRQLPEEGLKFMVYLQKENIIDESGMPKERFSAEFPKEGPSILRIQQVVRGDSAAYFCASSPPSTDTQYFGPGTRLTVL.

The chain has TRBV19 and TRBJ1-1; D unresolved. With 1 base removed from V and 1 base from J, the gap between germline ends came to 7 bases. This CDR3 has 14 amino acids. Germline CDR1 is LNHDA and CDR2 is SQIVND (reference sequence). Written as DNA, the CDR3 is TGTGCCAGTAGTATAGTGGGAAAGAACACTGAAGCTTTCTTT. Translated: CASSIVGKNTEAFF.

The V call is TRBV15, the J call TRBJ1-5; a weak D match, TRBD1 (6 bases). This CDR3 is 14 amino acids long. Germline-derived CDR1 and CDR2 are LNHNV and YYDKDF (reference sequence). Trimming took off 4 bases at V and 4 bases at J, with 11 bases between the two ends. This CDR3 is CATSIGTPNQPQHF. The CDR3 DNA follows: TGTGCCACCAGCATCGGGACACCGAATCAGCCCCAGCATTTT.

The chain carries TRBV11-2 and TRBJ1-2; TRBD1 is a possible D gene (5 bases). The V end lost 6 bases, the J end lost 3 bases, and 17 bases lay between the germline ends. The CDR3 has 15 residues. Looked up from germline, CDR1 is SGHAT and CDR2 is FQNNGV. CDR3: CASRPGPRDHYGYTF. DNA of the CDR3: TGTGCCAGCAGGCCCGGTCCCCGGGACCACTATGGCTACACCTTC.

The gene calls are TRBV29-1 and TRBJ2-7, with a tentative D call TRBD1 (5 bases). Germline-derived CDR1 and CDR2 are SQVTM and ANQGSEA. This CDR3 comprises 12 residues. Trimming stripped 5 bases from V and 7 bases from J, with 15 bases between. CDR3 DNA: TGCAGCGTTAAATCCAGGGATCGGGAGCAGTACTTC. This gives the protein CSVKSRDREQYF.

The V and J genes are TRBV6-5 and TRBJ2-3, with TRBD2 identical over 10 bases. The V segment lost 0 bases and the J segment 6 bases; nucleotides outside the gene matches: 6. CDR3 length: 16 residues. Germline CDR1 is MNHEY and CDR2 is SVGAGI. The CDR3 nucleotides read TGTGCCAGCAGTTACTCGATACTAGCGGGACCGGATACGCAGTATTTT. Amino acids: CASSYSILAGPDTQYF.

In this sample, this clone turned up a few times. This chain connects TRBV2 to TRBJ1-2; 7 bases agree with TRBD1. Germline V lookup: CDR1 SNHLY, CDR2 FYNNEI. The V and J ends lost 6 bases and 4 bases, in that order; junction bases with no gene match: 5. CDR3 length: 13 residues. The CDR3: CASSRDSPYGYTF. The CDR3 DNA is TGTGCCAGCAGCCGGGACAGTCCCTATGGCTACACCTTC.

The V gene is TRBV11-2, the J gene TRBJ2-7; D gene unclear. The CDR3 has 13 residues. The germline V gene has CDR1 SGHAT and CDR2 FQNNGV. Trimming shortened V by 1 base and J by 3 bases, and 7 bases separated the two germline ends. CDR3 sequence reads: CASSLARYYEQYF. CDR3 coding DNA: TGTGCCAGCAGCTTAGCCAGGTACTACGAGCAGTACTTC. Using reference TRBV11-2 and TRBJ2-7 for the parts outside the CDR3, the full variable domain is EAGVAQSPRYKIIEKRQSVAFWCNPISGHATLYWYQQILGQGPKLLIQFQNNGVVDDSQLPKDRFSAERLKGVDSTLKIQPAKLEDSAVYLCASSLARYYEQYFGPGTRLTVT.

The chain couples TRBV20-1 to TRBJ2-5, with D hard to call. In germline, CDR1 is DFQATT, CDR2 SNEGSKA (reference sequence). The V end lost 5 bases, the J end lost 5 bases, and 9 bases lay between the germline ends. The CDR3 is made up of 11 amino acids. The CDR3 bases are TGCAGTGCTGAAGGATTGGAGACCCAGTACTTC. It is translated as CSAEGLETQYF.

The gene calls are TRBV13 and TRBJ1-1; a possible D gene is TRBD1 (5 bases). With 5 bases removed from V and 4 bases from J, the gap between germline ends came to 17 bases. Germline loops: CDR1 PRHDT, CDR2 FYEKMQ (reference sequence). The CDR3 has 15 residues. CDR3 sequence (DNA): TGTGCCAGCAGCCCAAGGACTCGGGGCGTCACTGAAGCTTTCTTT. Encoded protein: CASSPRTRGVTEAFF. The full variable domain, in which reference TRBV13 and TRBJ1-1 provide the parts outside the CDR3, is AAGVIQSPRHLIKEKRETATLKCYPIPRHDTVYWYQQGPGQDPQFLISFYEKMQSDKGSIPDRFSAQQFSDYHSELNMSSLELGDSALYFCASSPRTRGVTEAFFGQGTRLTVV.